One sample yielded the 32 T cell receptor beta chains listed below, sequenced in a study of T-cell reconstitution after alpha-beta-depleted transplantation in children. Unique molecular identifiers featured in how the TCRbeta library was prepared. TCRdb re-called the PCR reads with MiXCR, one entry per CDR3 protein. This table holds fewer than 550,000 distinct CDR3 sequences, over 10% found once. Sequenced here: PBMCs, mostly from graft donor cells, sampled 180 days after TCRalphabeta/CD19-depleted stem cell transplant. The source of these receptors is a female patient aged 2-9 years who had a stem cell transplant for aplastic anemia, so the T cells may come from the graft donor.

This clonotype was observed a few times. CDR3 sequence: CASSSPSGLAGGDEQFF. The CDR3 coding sequence is TGTGCCAGCAGTTCACCCTCAGGACTAGCGGGAGGTGATGAGCAGTTCTTC. V gene TRBV28 combines with J gene TRBJ2-1; TRBD2 matches 14 bases. After removal of 4 bases from V and 8 bases from J, the junction contained 10 bases not matched to a gene. The CDR3 length is 17 residues. From germline, CDR1 is MDHEN and CDR2 SYDVKM.

This clonotype was counted only a few times. The J gene is TRBJ2-2, the V gene TRBV7-9, with 8 bases fitting TRBD1. The ends lost 5 bases at V and 5 bases at J; junction bases unmatched: 7. Per germline, CDR1 SEHNR and CDR2 FQNEAQ (reference sequence). The CDR3 contains 15 residues. CDR3 sequence: CASSLTGDHTGELFF. For the CDR3, the DNA is TGTGCCAGCAGCCTGACAGGGGACCATACCGGGGAGCTGTTTTTT. Full variable domain (remainder filled in from reference TRBV7-9 and TRBJ2-2): DTGVSQNPRHKITKRGQNVTFRCDPISEHNRLYWYRQTLGQGPEFLTYFQNEAQLEKSRLLSDRFSAERPKGSFSTLEIQRTEQGDSAMYLCASSLTGDHTGELFFGEGSRLTVL.

This clonotype was detected only a few times. The V gene is TRBV5-1, the J gene TRBJ2-5, with D perhaps matching TRBD2 (6 bases). V lost 5 bases and J 2 bases, leaving 10 bases between the germline ends. The CDR3 is 13 amino acids. Germline V gives CDR1 SGHRS, CDR2 YFSETQ. The CDR3 sequence is CASSPLAQETQYF. The CDR3 DNA reads as TGCGCCAGCAGTCCGCTAGCGCAAGAGACCCAGTACTTC.

V and J are TRBV4-1 and TRBJ2-7; perhaps D is TRBD1 or TRBD2 (5 bases each). Trimming took 1 base from V and 5 from J, leaving 15 bases between them. The V gene's germline CDR1 is MGHRA and CDR2 YSYEKL. This CDR3 has 15 amino acids. The CDR3 spells CASSQVDSDSHEQYV. The CDR3 DNA sequence: TGCGCCAGCAGCCAAGTGGACTCCGACAGCCACGAGCAGTACGTC.

This clonotype was recorded a few times. The chain employs TRBV5-8 and TRBJ2-1; 10 nucleotides align to TRBD1. Germline V gene data show CDR1 as SGHTS and CDR2 as YDEGEE. The CDR3 runs 17 residues. The V segment lost 0 bases and the J segment 6 bases; nucleotides outside the gene matches: 9. The DNA for the CDR3 is TGTGCCAGCAGCTTGGGCACGGACAGGGGGGTATTCAATGAGCAGTTCTTC. This sequence encodes CASSLGTDRGVFNEQFF.

On this clonotype: A much larger clone is a single base away; this may be a read error. The chain joins TRBV12-3 or TRBV12-4 to TRBJ2-7, with D perhaps given as TRBD1 or TRBD2 (5 bases each). V lost 5 bases to trimming and J lost 5 bases, with 16 bases between them. The CDR3 is 14 amino acids. CDR3 bases: TGTGCCAGCAGTCTCGGGATAGGGGCCCACGAGCAGTACTTC. Its protein product is CASSLGIGAHEQYF.

This clonotype was counted at least ten times. The rearrangement uses TRBV12-3 or TRBV12-4 and TRBJ2-7; D ambiguous. The germline V and J ends were trimmed by 0 bases and 0 bases, with 3 bases remaining between them. The CDR3 spans 13 residues. CDR3 in amino acids: CASSLAGSYEQYF. As DNA, the CDR3 is TGTGCCAGCAGTTTAGCGGGCTCCTACGAGCAGTACTTC.

This clonotype was counted between two and nine times. This chain joins TRBV20-1 and TRBJ1-5; D unclear. V was cut by 0 bases and J by 6 bases, with 6 bases left in between. The CDR3 runs 12 residues. Per the germline V gene, CDR1 is DFQATT and CDR2 is SNEGSKA (reference sequence). This CDR3 reads CSARDMGQPQHF. The CDR3 DNA reads TGCAGTGCTAGAGATATGGGTCAGCCCCAGCATTTT.

The chain links TRBV6-2 or TRBV6-3 to TRBJ2-7; D is unclear. Germline V gene sequence: CDR1 MNHEY, CDR2 SVGEGT. The CDR3 consists of 12 residues. V lost 10 bases, J lost 0 bases, and 10 bases lay in between. The CDR3 DNA reads TGTGCCAAAGGACGGAGCTCCTACGAGCAGTACTTC. This codes for CAKGRSSYEQYF.

This clonotype showed up just a few times. CDR3 in amino acids: CSVEGQISGRGSDNEQFF. In nucleotides, the CDR3 is TGCAGCGTTGAGGGGCAGATTAGCGGGAGGGGTTCAGACAATGAGCAGTTCTTC. The rearrangement joins TRBV29-1 to TRBJ2-1; 11 bases align to TRBD2. This CDR3 contains 18 residues. From germline, CDR1 is SQVTM and CDR2 ANQGSEA. Trimming cost V 3 bases and J 5 bases; bases outside gene matches: 15.

In its sample, this clonotype was seen a few times. V is TRBV15 and J is TRBJ1-6; D uncertain. The V gene lost 1 base and the J gene lost 14 bases, with 15 bases spanning the gap. Germline V gene lookup returns CDR1 LNHNV and CDR2 YYDKDF (reference sequence). This CDR3 has 14 amino acids. In DNA form, the CDR3 reads TGTGCCACCAGCAGAGTATTGCTCGGCGGAACCCTCCACTTT. Translated, it gives CATSRVLLGGTLHF.

This clonotype was recorded many times. V usage is TRBV20-1 and J usage is TRBJ2-4; no firm D call. This CDR3 has 12 residues. V was pared by 5 bases and J by 8 bases, with 13 bases between. In germline, CDR1 is DFQATT, CDR2 SNEGSKA (reference sequence). CDR3 residues: CSAGPKRDIQYF. CDR3 DNA sequence: TGCAGTGCTGGGCCAAAACGGGACATTCAGTACTTC.

This clonotype was seen a handful of times. V is TRBV10-3 and J is TRBJ1-3; D gene ambiguous. CDR3 length equals 21 residues. Germline assignment: CDR1 ENHRY and CDR2 SYGVKD. The V end was cut by 1 base, the J end by 0 bases, with 25 bases between. CDR3 sequence (DNA): TGTGCCATCAGTGAGTTGGGAGCCCTGTTTTCCCACCAAAGCTCTGGAAACACCATATATTTT. Its protein is CAISELGALFSHQSSGNTIYF.

V gene TRBV4-2 combines with J gene TRBJ1-1, with D tentatively TRBD1 (6 bases). The CDR3 runs 20 residues. Trimming left V 3 bases short and J 4 bases short, with 30 bases between. CDR1 and CDR2 from the germline V gene are LGHNA and YNFKEQ. This chain's CDR3 is CASSQPITWTDERIGTEAFF. The CDR3 DNA follows: TGTGCCAGCAGCCAGCCGATCACATGGACAGACGAACGAATCGGCACTGAAGCTTTCTTT.

This clonotype was seen only a few times. This rearrangement joins TRBV24-1 to TRBJ2-5; no clear D gene. The CDR3 sequence is 12 residues long. The ends were cut back, 3 bases at V and 1 base at J, with 2 bases in the middle. The germline CDR1 and CDR2 sequences are KGHDR and SFDVKD. The DNA of the CDR3 is TGTGCCACCAGTGATGTCCAAGAGACCCAGTACTTC. Protein product: CATSDVQETQYF.

The V gene is TRBV28, the J gene TRBJ1-2; D is unclear. Trimming pared 2 bases from V and 8 bases from J, leaving 24 bases between. Per the germline V gene, CDR1 is MDHEN and CDR2 is SYDVKM. CDR3 length: 17 residues. The CDR3 DNA reads TGTGCCAGCAGTTTAGGAGGCGGCCTGGACCCCCAGCGAGGCTACACCTTC. Protein product: CASSLGGGLDPQRGYTF.

In this sample, this clonotype turned up a few times. CDR3 loop: CASSPLAGAIDTQYF. The CDR3 nucleotides read TGTGCCAGCAGCCCATTAGCGGGAGCTATAGATACGCAGTATTTT. The J gene is TRBJ2-3, the V gene TRBV7-2, with 9 bases that match TRBD2. Germline values: CDR1 SGHTA, CDR2 FQGNSA. This CDR3 region has 15 residues. V shed 5 bases and J 5 bases; nucleotides not matched to a gene: 8.

This chain uses TRBV7-3 with TRBJ1-1; D is possibly TRBD1 (5 bases). The CDR3 runs to 15 residues. Trimming stripped 5 bases from V and 1 base from J, with 14 bases between. Looked up from germline, CDR1 is SGHTA and CDR2 is FQGTGA. The CDR3: CASSPRGGENTEAFF. CDR3 coding DNA: TGTGCCAGCAGCCCCCGGGGAGGGGAGAACACTGAAGCTTTCTTT.

The V and J genes are TRBV5-1 and TRBJ2-1; 12 bases are shared with TRBD2. Germline V gives CDR1 SGHRS, CDR2 YFSETQ. The CDR3 sequence is 15 residues long. Trimming at V came to 4 bases and at J to 7 bases, leaving 6 bases not matched to a gene. The DNA of the CDR3 is TGCGCCAGCAGCATCGGGACTAGCGGGTGGAATGAGCAGTTCTTC. It translates to CASSIGTSGWNEQFF.

In its sample, this clonotype was seen a few times. The chain joins TRBV3-1 to TRBJ2-3; TRBD1 might be the D (6 bases). Germline lookup yields CDR1 LGHDT and CDR2 YNNKEL (reference sequence). This CDR3 is built from 17 residues. Trimming took off 0 bases at V and 6 bases at J, with 19 bases between the two ends. The CDR3 nucleotides are TGTGCCAGCAGCCAAGATTTCGCAGGGGACCCCCCCGATACGCAGTATTTT. The encoded protein is CASSQDFAGDPPDTQYF.

In this sample, this clonotype turned up a few times. The gene calls are TRBV4-3 and TRBJ2-1; D possibly matches TRBD1 or TRBD2 (5 bases each). Germline values: CDR1 LGHNA, CDR2 YSLEER. The ends were cut back, 0 bases at V and 4 bases at J, with 10 bases in the middle. The CDR3 is made up of 15 amino acids. CDR3 sequence (DNA): TGCGCCAGCAGCCAAGAAGGGACGTATTACAATGAGCAGTTCTTC. It yields the protein CASSQEGTYYNEQFF.

The chain recombines TRBV20-1 with TRBJ2-7, with 11 bases that match TRBD1. After removal of 2 bases from V and 5 bases from J, the junction contained 5 bases not matched to a gene. This CDR3 is built from 14 residues. CDR1 and CDR2 (germline): DFQATT, SNEGSKA (reference sequence). Here the CDR3 DNA reads TGCAGTGCTAGAAGGGGACAGGGGGTCGACGAGCAGTACTTC. Amino acid sequence: CSARRGQGVDEQYF.

The table lists this clonotype with a few counts. This rearrangement joins TRBV20-1 to TRBJ2-7, with TRBD2 matching 8 bases. Germline-derived CDR1 and CDR2 are DFQATT and SNEGSKA (reference sequence). The CDR3 extends over 13 amino acids. With V trimmed by 0 bases and J by 5 bases, 3 bases remained unmatched. Here the CDR3 DNA reads TGCAGTGCTAGAGACCGGACTAGCCACGAGCAGTACGTC. This encodes CSARDRTSHEQYV.

CDR3 nucleotides: TGTGCCTGGGGGTGGACAGGTCCCGGGGAGCTGTTTTTT. Its protein is CAWGWTGPGELFF. This sequence joins TRBV30 and TRBJ2-2, with 7 positions matching TRBD1. V lost 5 bases, J lost 6 bases, and 6 bases stayed unmatched. The germline CDR1 and CDR2 sequences are GTSNPN and SVGIG (reference sequence). This CDR3 has 13 residues.

The table lists this clonotype with a few counts. The CDR3 sequence is CASSPGRPIYEQYV. CDR3 bases: TGTGCCAGCAGTCCGGGGCGCCCTATCTACGAGCAGTACGTC. J is TRBJ2-7 and V is TRBV12-3 or TRBV12-4; the D call may be TRBD1 or TRBD2 (5 bases each). Trimming took 5 bases from V and 3 from J, leaving 14 bases between them. There are 14 residues in the CDR3.

This chain links TRBV6-1 with TRBJ2-3; D may be TRBD1 or TRBD2 (5 bases each). Germline assignment: CDR1 MNHNS and CDR2 SASEGT. The CDR3 totals 15 residues. Trimming cost V 3 bases and J 1 base, with 11 bases left between them. The CDR3: CASSEGVRRTDTQYF. The CDR3, as DNA: TGTGCCAGCAGTGAGGGGGTCCGACGCACAGATACGCAGTATTTT.

This clonotype showed up just a few times. This chain joins TRBV15 and TRBJ2-5, with D possibly being TRBD2 (5 bases). Trimming removed 0 bases from V and 2 bases from J, with 10 bases in between. The CDR3 has 15 amino acids. Germline V CDR1 and CDR2: LNHNV, YYDKDF (reference sequence). Here the CDR3 reads CATSRDLRRQETQYF. CDR3 DNA sequence: TGTGCCACCAGCAGAGATCTGCGGAGGCAAGAGACCCAGTACTTC.

V usage is TRBV12-3 or TRBV12-4 and J usage is TRBJ2-3, with 11 positions matching TRBD2. Germline trimming cut 2 bases from V and 3 bases from J; bases unmatched to any gene: 7. The CDR3 sequence is 17 residues long. This chain's CDR3 is CASSLIPASGRTDTQYF. The CDR3 DNA reads as TGTGCCAGCAGTTTAATTCCGGCTAGCGGGAGGACAGATACGCAGTATTTT.

This clonotype was detected ten times or more. This rearrangement joins TRBV5-1 to TRBJ2-7; TRBD2 matches at 7 bases. V dropped 0 bases and J dropped 2; count of bases not matched to a gene: 2. Looked up from germline, CDR1 is SGHRS and CDR2 is YFSETQ. The CDR3 is 14 amino acids. CDR3 loop: CASSLALAAYEQYF. CDR3 nucleotide sequence: TGCGCCAGCAGCTTGGCTCTAGCGGCCTACGAGCAGTACTTC.

This clonotype turned up a few times. The V call is TRBV27, the J call TRBJ2-7; 9 bases align to TRBD1. With 6 bases clipped from V and 3 bases from J, the junction kept 6 bases outside the gene matches. CDR3 length equals 14 residues. Germline CDR1 MNHEY, CDR2 SMNVEV (reference sequence). The CDR3 coding sequence is TGTGCCAGCAGGGTGACAGGGGGGCTCTACGAGCAGTACTTC. It codes for CASRVTGGLYEQYF.

As DNA, the CDR3 is TGTGCCAGCAGCCCGGAGGGGTACCATGAGCAGTTCTTC. Its protein product is CASSPEGYHEQFF. J is TRBJ2-1 and V is TRBV3-1; tentative D call: TRBD2 (6 bases). The CDR3 totals 13 residues. The germline V gene encodes CDR1 LGHDT and CDR2 YNNKEL (reference sequence). V was cut by 4 bases and J by 8 bases, with 12 bases left in between.

The chain uses TRBV7-6 and TRBJ1-4; D gene ambiguous. Germline assignment: CDR1 SGHVS and CDR2 FNYEAQ. This CDR3 contains 16 residues. Trimming left V 7 bases short and J 6 bases short, with 21 bases between. CDR3: CASKEGPAPLDEKLFF. The CDR3 DNA follows: TGTGCCAGCAAAGAGGGTCCAGCACCTCTAGATGAAAAACTGTTTTTT.